The entry below describes one T cell receptor (beta chain). TCRdb's table, derived via immunoSEQ multiplex PCR, lists solely in-frame clones and lacks some. The table shows approximately 58,000 clones, with about 85% occurring only once. The source of the sample is a study of OX40 agonist ivuxolimab in advanced cancers. The V segment lost 5 bases and the J segment 10 bases; nucleotides outside the gene matches: 7. CDR3 length equals 13 residues. Per the germline V gene, CDR1 is SGHAT and CDR2 is FQNNGV. The source was CD4+ or CD8+ T cells sorted from blood, collected in a trial of the OX40 agonist ivuxolimab. The clonotype was recovered from an adult with an advanced solid tumor such as melanoma, head and neck, liver or kidney cancer. The chain uses TRBV11-2 and TRBJ2-1, with 8 bases aligning to TRBD1. This chain's CDR3 is CASSVGTGREQFF. Here the CDR3 DNA reads TGTGCCAGCAGCGTCGGGACAGGCAGAGAGCAGTTCTTC.